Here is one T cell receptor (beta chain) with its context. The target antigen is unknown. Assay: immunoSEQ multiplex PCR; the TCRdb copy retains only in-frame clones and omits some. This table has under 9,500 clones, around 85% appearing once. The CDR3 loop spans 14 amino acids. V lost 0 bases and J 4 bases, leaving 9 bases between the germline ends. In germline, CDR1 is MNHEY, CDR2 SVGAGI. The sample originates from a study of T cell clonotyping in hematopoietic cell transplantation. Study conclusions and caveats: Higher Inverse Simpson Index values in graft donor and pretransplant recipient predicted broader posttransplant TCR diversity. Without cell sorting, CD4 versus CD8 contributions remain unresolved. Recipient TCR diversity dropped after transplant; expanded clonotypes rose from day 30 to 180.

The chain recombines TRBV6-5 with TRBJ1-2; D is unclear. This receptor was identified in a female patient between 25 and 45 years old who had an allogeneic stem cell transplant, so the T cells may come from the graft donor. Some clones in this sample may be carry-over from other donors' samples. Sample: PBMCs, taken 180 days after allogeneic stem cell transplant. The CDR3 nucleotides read TGTGCCAGCAGTTACTCGATCGGAGGCTATGGCTACACCTTC. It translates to CASSYSIGGYGYTF.